The present T cell receptor (beta chain) was sequenced within a study of blood T cell repertoires in COVID-19. Background on the study: T cells, B-cell-depleted T cells, or PBMCs supplied cDNA or gDNA.

Germline V gene data show CDR1 as LGHDT and CDR2 as YNNKEL (reference sequence). Trimming took off 0 bases at V and 1 base at J, with 24 bases between the two ends. This CDR3 is 20 amino acids long. Original handling: Cell counts per sample came from amplifying reference gene primers. Clones were read by immunoSEQ multiplex PCR, and TCRdb kept only the in-frame ones, dropping some. V and J calls and clone size come straight from that table; D and trimming were deduced from the DNA. Of around 230,000 clones in the sample, 75% to 85% were seen once. This clonotype was sampled from a man aged 35 to 55 who had recovered from COVID-19. The chain combines TRBV3-1 (or the pseudogene TRBV3-2) with TRBJ1-1; D perhaps matches TRBD1 (6 bases). Sequencing was performed on peripheral blood. The CDR3 loop is CASSQDLPGANTTPNTEAFF. CDR3 in DNA: TGTGCCAGCAGCCAAGATCTCCCAGGGGCCAACACTACCCCGAACACTGAAGCTTTCTTT.